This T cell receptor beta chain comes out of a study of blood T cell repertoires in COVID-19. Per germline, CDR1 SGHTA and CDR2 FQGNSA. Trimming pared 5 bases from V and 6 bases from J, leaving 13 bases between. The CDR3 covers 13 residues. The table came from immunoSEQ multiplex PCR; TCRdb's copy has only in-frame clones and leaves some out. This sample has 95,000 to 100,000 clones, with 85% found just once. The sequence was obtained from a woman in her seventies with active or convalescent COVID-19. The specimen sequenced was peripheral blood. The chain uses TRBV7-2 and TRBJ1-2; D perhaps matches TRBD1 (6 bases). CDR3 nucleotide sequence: TGTGCCAGCAGCAACGGGGGGGGCGATGGCTACACCTTC. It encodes CASSNGGGDGYTF.